Detailed here is one TCR beta chain. The antigen is not known. TCRdb's table, derived via immunoSEQ multiplex PCR, lists solely in-frame clones and lacks some. The repertoire consists of 250,000 or so clones, with about 90% occurring once and the leading ten covering 12%. The CDR3 covers 17 residues. CDR1 is SGHRS, CDR2 YFSETQ, per germline. Germline trimming cut 0 bases from V and 2 bases from J; bases unmatched to any gene: 11. The entry originates in a study of cytomegalovirus exposure and HLA in healthy donors. Study findings and constraints: Rare TCR sequences predominated, though certain public TCRs were found in many donors. High sensitivity and specificity were reportedly achieved when the classifier diagnosed cytomegalovirus status.

This chain uses TRBV5-1 with TRBJ2-7; 7 positions agree with TRBD1. This TCR came from a man in his late teens or twenties in good health and CMV-seropositive. Material: PBMCs. CDR3 in amino acids: CASSLAKTGTAAYEQYF. The DNA of the CDR3 is TGCGCCAGCAGCTTGGCCAAGACCGGGACAGCCGCCTACGAGCAGTACTTC.